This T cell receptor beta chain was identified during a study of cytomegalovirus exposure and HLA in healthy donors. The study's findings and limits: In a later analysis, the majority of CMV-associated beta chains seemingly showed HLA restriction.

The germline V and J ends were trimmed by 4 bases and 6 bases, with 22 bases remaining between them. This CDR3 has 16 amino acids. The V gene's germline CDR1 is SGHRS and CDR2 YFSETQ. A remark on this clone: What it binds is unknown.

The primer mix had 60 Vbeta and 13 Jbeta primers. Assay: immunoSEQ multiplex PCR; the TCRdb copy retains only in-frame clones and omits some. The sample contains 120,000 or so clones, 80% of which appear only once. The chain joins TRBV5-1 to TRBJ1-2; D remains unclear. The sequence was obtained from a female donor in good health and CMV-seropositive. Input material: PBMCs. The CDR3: CASSPVPLGVGNGYTF. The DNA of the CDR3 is TGCGCCAGCAGCCCGGTTCCTCTCGGGGTAGGGAATGGCTACACCTTC. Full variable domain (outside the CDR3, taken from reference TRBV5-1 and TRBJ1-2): KAGVTQTPRYLIKTRGQQVTLSCSPISGHRSVSWYQQTPGQGLQFLFEYFSETQRNKGNFPGRFSGRQFSNSRSEMNVSTLELGDSALYLCASSPVPLGVGNGYTFGSGTRLTVV.